Here is one T cell receptor (beta chain) with its context. Its antigen is not identified. The data were taken from a study of a mutant IDH1 vaccine in newly diagnosed glioma. Study context: Across weeks 1, 3, 5, 7, 11, 15, 19 and 23, patients received a vaccination each time, eight in all.

V was pared by 3 bases and J by 4 bases, with 15 bases between. The CDR3 has 15 amino acids. Per the germline V gene, CDR1 is ENHRY and CDR2 is SYGVKD. TCRdb keeps only in-frame clones here, not all; method: immunoSEQ multiplex PCR. Here the sample spans around 33,000 clones, around 89% being singletons. Time point indicated: week 11, during vaccination. Topical imiquimod accompanied each vaccine dose, which consisted of 300 ug of mutant IDH1 20-mer peptide. Sample: PBMCs, taken from a glioma patient whose treatment included an IDH1 peptide vaccine. The chain links TRBV10-3 to TRBJ1-1; D is perhaps TRBD1 (5 bases). The source of this sequence is a man between 18 and 29 years old with glioma. The CDR3: CAISDPPGSGTEAFF. In DNA, the CDR3 is TGTGCCATCAGTGACCCCCCAGGGTCTGGCACTGAAGCTTTCTTT.